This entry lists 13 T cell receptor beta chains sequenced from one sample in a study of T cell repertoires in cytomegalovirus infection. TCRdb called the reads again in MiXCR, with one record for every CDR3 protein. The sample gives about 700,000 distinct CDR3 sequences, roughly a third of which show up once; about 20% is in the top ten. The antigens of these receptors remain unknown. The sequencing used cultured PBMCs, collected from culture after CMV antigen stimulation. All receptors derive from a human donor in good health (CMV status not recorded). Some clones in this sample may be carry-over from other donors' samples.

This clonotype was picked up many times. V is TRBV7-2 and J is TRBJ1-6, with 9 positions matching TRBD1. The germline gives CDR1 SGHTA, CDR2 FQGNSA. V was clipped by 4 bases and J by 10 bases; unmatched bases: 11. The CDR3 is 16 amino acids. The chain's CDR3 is CASSSRGGTGYSPLHF. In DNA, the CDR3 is TGTGCCAGCAGCTCGCGGGGGGGGACAGGGTACTCACCCCTCCACTTT.

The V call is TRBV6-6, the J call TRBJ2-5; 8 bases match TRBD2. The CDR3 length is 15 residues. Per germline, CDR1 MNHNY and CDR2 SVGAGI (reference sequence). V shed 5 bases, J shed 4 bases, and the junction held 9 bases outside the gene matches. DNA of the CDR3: TGTGCCAGCAGTCCTACGGGACTAGGGGCAGAGACCCAGTACTTC. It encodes CASSPTGLGAETQYF.

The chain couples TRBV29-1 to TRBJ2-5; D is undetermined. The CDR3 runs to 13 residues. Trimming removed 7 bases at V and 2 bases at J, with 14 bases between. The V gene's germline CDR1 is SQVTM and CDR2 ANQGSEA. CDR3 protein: CSGTGRLQETQYF. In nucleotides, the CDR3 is TGCAGCGGAACGGGCAGGCTTCAAGAGACCCAGTACTTC.

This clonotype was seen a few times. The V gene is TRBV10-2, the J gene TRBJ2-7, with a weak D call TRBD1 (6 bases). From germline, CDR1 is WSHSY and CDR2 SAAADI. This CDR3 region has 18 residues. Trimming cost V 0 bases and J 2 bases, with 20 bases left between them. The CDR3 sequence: CASSESWSTGHLTYEQYF. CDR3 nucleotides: TGCGCCAGCAGTGAGTCCTGGTCTACGGGACACCTAACCTACGAGCAGTACTTC.

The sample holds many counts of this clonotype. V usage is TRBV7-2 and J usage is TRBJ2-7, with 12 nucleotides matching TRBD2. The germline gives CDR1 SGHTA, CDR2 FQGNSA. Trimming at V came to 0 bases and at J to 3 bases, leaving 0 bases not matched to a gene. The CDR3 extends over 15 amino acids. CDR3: CASSLATSGSYEQYF. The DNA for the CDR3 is TGTGCCAGCAGCTTAGCGACTAGCGGGAGCTACGAGCAGTACTTC.

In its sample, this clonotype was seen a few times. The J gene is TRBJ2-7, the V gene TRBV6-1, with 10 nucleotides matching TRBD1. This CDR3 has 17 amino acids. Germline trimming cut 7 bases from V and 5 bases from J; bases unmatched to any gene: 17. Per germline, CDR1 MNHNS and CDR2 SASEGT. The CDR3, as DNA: TGTGCCAGCATTCCAGCCCGGTCCGGGACAGGGGACCACGAGCAGTACTTC. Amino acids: CASIPARSGTGDHEQYF.

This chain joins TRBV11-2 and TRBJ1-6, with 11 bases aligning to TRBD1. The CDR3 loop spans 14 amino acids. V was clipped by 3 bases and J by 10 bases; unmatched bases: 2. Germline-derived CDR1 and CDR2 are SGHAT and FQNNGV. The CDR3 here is CASSLDRGPSPLHF. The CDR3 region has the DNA TGTGCCAGCAGCTTGGACAGGGGGCCATCACCCCTCCACTTT.

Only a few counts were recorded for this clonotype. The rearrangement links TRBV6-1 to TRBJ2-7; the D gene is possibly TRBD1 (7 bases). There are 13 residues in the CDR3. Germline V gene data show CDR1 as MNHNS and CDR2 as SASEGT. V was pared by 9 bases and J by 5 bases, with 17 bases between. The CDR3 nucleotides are TGTGCCAGTCGACAGGGAGGTGGGGACGAGCAGTACTTC. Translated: CASRQGGGDEQYF.

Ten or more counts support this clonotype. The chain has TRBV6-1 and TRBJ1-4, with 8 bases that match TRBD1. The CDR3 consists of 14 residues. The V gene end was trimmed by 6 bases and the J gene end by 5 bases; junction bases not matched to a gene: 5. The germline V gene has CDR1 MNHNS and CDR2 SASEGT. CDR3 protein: CASRPGQANEKLFF. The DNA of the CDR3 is TGTGCCAGCAGGCCGGGACAGGCCAATGAAAAACTGTTTTTT.

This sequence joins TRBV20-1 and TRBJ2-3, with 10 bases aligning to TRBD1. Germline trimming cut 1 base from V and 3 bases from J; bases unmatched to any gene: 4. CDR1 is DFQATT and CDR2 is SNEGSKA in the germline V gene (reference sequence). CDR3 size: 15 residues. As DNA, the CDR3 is TGCAGTGCTAGAGGGACAGGGGGAAGTACAGATACGCAGTATTTT. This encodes CSARGTGGSTDTQYF.

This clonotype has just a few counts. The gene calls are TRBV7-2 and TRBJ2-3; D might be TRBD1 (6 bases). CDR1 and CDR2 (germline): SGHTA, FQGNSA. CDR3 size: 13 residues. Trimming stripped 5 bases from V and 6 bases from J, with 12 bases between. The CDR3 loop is CASSTQGKDTQYF. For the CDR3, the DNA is TGTGCCAGCAGCACCCAGGGGAAGGATACGCAGTATTTT.

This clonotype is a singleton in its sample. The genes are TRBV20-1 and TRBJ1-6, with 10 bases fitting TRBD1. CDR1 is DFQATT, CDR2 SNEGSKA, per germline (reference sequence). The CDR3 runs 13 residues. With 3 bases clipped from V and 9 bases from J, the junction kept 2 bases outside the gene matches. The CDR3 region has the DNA TGCAGTGCTAGCCGACAGGGGGCTTCACCCCTCCACTTT. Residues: CSASRQGASPLHF.

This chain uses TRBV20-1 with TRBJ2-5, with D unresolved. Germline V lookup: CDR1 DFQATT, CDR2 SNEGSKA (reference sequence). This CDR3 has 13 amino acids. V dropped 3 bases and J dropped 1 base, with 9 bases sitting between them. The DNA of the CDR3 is TGCAGTGCTAGGAGAGGCACCCAAGAGACCCAGTACTTC. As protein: CSARRGTQETQYF.